This TCR beta chain was found in a study of beta chain features in type 1 diabetes. Findings of the study overall: In all four CD4+ subsets, TCRB CDR3 length was significantly, moderately reduced in type 1 diabetes.

This CDR3 is built from 17 residues. Per germline, CDR1 MNHNS and CDR2 SASEGT. Trimming left V 1 base short and J 5 bases short, with 17 bases between. In regard to this clone: As yet, its antigen is unknown.

Of the isolated RNA, all was reverse transcribed, and so the sequenced material was expressed TCRB transcripts. The method was immunoSEQ multiplex PCR; TCRdb's version includes in-frame clones alone and lacks a portion of them. The table records about 650,000 clones, under 15% of them present only once. The rearrangement joins TRBV6-1 to TRBJ1-4, with D maybe TRBD1 (5 bases). The sequencing sample was made of naive CD4+ T cells from blood. The TCR originated in a man aged 30 to 45 with type 1 diabetes. The CDR3 loop is CASSEVGARRRNEKLFF. In nucleotides, the CDR3 is TGTGCCAGCAGTGAAGTCGGGGCGCGGAGGCGGAATGAAAAACTGTTTTTT.